The 22 T cell receptor beta chains presented below share a single source sample, sequenced in a study of T cells in Graves' hyperthyroidism and ophthalmopathy. The TCR beta CDR3 regions underwent amplification using RNA transcripts as the source. The TCR CDR3 first-round RT-PCR relied on the HTBI primer set. TCRdb used MiXCR to reprocess the multiplex PCR reads, holding one entry per CDR3 protein. This sample carries around 520,000 distinct CDR3 sequences, around an eighth of them seen once, and the ten largest clones take under 20%. Sequencing was performed on blood. The source is a woman aged 18-29 years with Graves' hyperthyroidism.

In the case of this clonotype: This sequence may be a read error, since a much larger clone differs from it by one base. V usage is TRBV24-1 and J usage is TRBJ2-1; 8 nucleotides agree with TRBD1. The DNA end favors TRBJ2-7, so the J call may be wrong. Germline-derived CDR1 and CDR2 are KGHDR and SFDVKD. CDR3 size: 16 residues. The CDR3 DNA is TGTGCCACCAGTGACACCGGGACAGGTCACTACAATGAGCAGTACTTC. Residues: CATSDTGTGHYNEQYF.

This clonotype was detected ten times or more. The CDR3 DNA follows: TGTGCCAGCAGTTATGGGGATACAGGGACCCAGCATTTT. Its protein is CASSYGDTGTQHF. V and J are TRBV6-1 and TRBJ1-5; perhaps TRBD1 as D (6 bases). Trimming left V 5 bases short and J 11 bases short, with 16 bases between. This CDR3 comprises 13 residues. The germline gives CDR1 MNHNS, CDR2 SASEGT.

J is TRBJ2-1 and V is TRBV20-1; 10 nucleotides match TRBD2. The CDR3 sequence is 15 residues long. The V gene's germline CDR1 is DFQATT and CDR2 SNEGSKA (reference sequence). V lost 2 bases, J lost 8 bases, and 9 bases stayed unmatched. The CDR3 DNA is TGCAGTGCTAGATCAAGCGGGAGGGCCCATGATGAGCAGTTCTTC. Protein: CSARSSGRAHDEQFF.

This clonotype was observed a few times. The chain uses TRBV9 and TRBJ2-1, with D possibly TRBD2 on 6 matching bases. The CDR3 covers 14 residues. Germline V gives CDR1 SGDLS, CDR2 YYNGEE. V was cut by 4 bases and J by 5 bases, with 13 bases left in between. The CDR3 sequence: CASSPRTIHNEQFF. The CDR3 DNA reads TGTGCCAGCAGCCCCCGGACTATTCACAATGAGCAGTTCTTC.

This clonotype was seen ten or more times. This chain joins TRBV2 and TRBJ2-3; 8 positions match TRBD2. Trimming removed 7 bases from V and 0 bases from J; junction bases left unmatched: 3. Germline values: CDR1 SNHLY, CDR2 FYNNEI. The CDR3 has 14 residues. The CDR3: CASTRLASTDTQYF. As DNA, the CDR3 is TGTGCCAGCACTAGACTAGCGAGCACAGATACGCAGTATTTT.

The V gene is TRBV7-3, the J gene TRBJ2-5; D is unresolved. CDR1 and CDR2 (germline): SGHTA, FQGTGA. This CDR3 is 15 amino acids long. The V and J ends lost 1 base and 3 bases respectively, with 12 bases between them. CDR3 loop: CASSLSGRIEETQYF. The CDR3, as DNA: TGTGCCAGCAGCTTAAGCGGACGGATCGAAGAGACCCAGTACTTC.

This clonotype was seen repeatedly, ten times or more. This chain links TRBV7-3 with TRBJ1-1, with TRBD1 identical over 10 bases. V dropped 3 bases and J dropped 0; count of bases not matched to a gene: 1. This CDR3 is built from 15 residues. The germline gives CDR1 SGHTA, CDR2 FQGTGA. This CDR3 reads CASSLGQGLNTEAFF. The CDR3 DNA follows: TGTGCCAGCAGCTTGGGACAGGGGTTGAACACTGAAGCTTTCTTT.

The rearrangement joins TRBV4-1 to TRBJ2-5; D not certain. The germline gives CDR1 MGHRA, CDR2 YSYEKL. CDR3 size: 12 residues. V dropped 4 bases and J dropped 5 bases, with 8 bases sitting between them. CDR3 sequence reads: CASSPHSETQYF. As DNA, the CDR3 is TGCGCCAGCAGCCCACACTCGGAGACCCAGTACTTC.

This clonotype was found many times. The chain's CDR3 is CSARGIIARSTYEQYF. For the CDR3, the DNA is TGCAGTGCTAGGGGGATTATAGCGCGTAGCACCTACGAGCAGTACTTC. The chain uses TRBV20-1 and TRBJ2-7, with D maybe TRBD2 (5 bases). Germline lookup yields CDR1 DFQATT and CDR2 SNEGSKA (reference sequence). The CDR3 loop spans 16 amino acids. V dropped 3 bases and J dropped 2 bases, with 20 bases sitting between them.

This chain connects TRBV6-5 to TRBJ1-3; tentatively, D is TRBD1 (5 bases). The germline V and J ends were trimmed by 0 bases and 2 bases, with 11 bases remaining between them. Germline V gene data show CDR1 as MNHEY and CDR2 as SVGAGI. This CDR3 comprises 16 residues. CDR3 amino acids: CASSYSSRGTGNTIYF. Here the CDR3 DNA reads TGTGCCAGCAGTTACTCGTCCCGGGGCACTGGAAACACCATATATTTT.

This clonotype was seen many times. The genes are TRBV3-1 and TRBJ1-1; D may be TRBD1 (5 bases). There are 15 residues in the CDR3. V lost 4 bases and J 3 bases, leaving 15 bases between the germline ends. Looked up from germline, CDR1 is LGHDT and CDR2 is YNNKEL (reference sequence). The CDR3 coding sequence is TGTGCCAGCAGCCGTAGGGGTAGCAGGGACACTGAAGCTTTCTTT. Translating it yields CASSRRGSRDTEAFF.

Comments on this clonotype: Since a much larger clone is just one base distant, this may be a read error. This chain joins TRBV12-3 or TRBV12-4 and TRBJ2-2; possibly TRBD2 for D (5 bases). The CDR3 length is 14 residues. The CDR3 bases are TGTGCCAGCTGTTTATCTGGGAGCGCCGGGGAGCTGTTTTTT. Protein: CASCLSGSAGELFF.

This clonotype was found a few times. The chain is built from TRBV7-9 and TRBJ2-3; D is perhaps TRBD2 (5 bases). Trimming pared 2 bases from V and 2 bases from J, leaving 11 bases between. The V gene's germline CDR1 is SEHNR and CDR2 FQNEAQ (reference sequence). The CDR3 spans 15 residues. CDR3 residues: CASSLKAGVTDTQYF. The DNA of the CDR3 is TGTGCCAGCAGCTTAAAGGCGGGTGTCACAGATACGCAGTATTTT. Looking up the rest from reference TRBV7-9 and TRBJ2-3 gives the full variable domain: DTGVSQNPRHKITKRGQNVTFRCDPISEHNRLYWYRQTLGQGPEFLTYFQNEAQLEKSRLLSDRFSAERPKGSFSTLEIQRTEQGDSAMYLCASSLKAGVTDTQYFGPGTRLTVL.

This clonotype has at least ten counts. J is TRBJ2-5 and V is TRBV11-3; a possible D gene is TRBD1 (5 bases). There are 16 residues in the CDR3. Germline CDR1 reads SGHNT; CDR2 reads YENEEA. Trimming took off 1 base at V and 9 bases at J, with 21 bases between the two ends. DNA for the CDR3: TGTGCCAGCAGCTTAGCTGACCCGACAGTCCGCTGGGCCCAGTACTTC. Translating it yields CASSLADPTVRWAQYF.

This clonotype showed up many times. The rearrangement joins TRBV12-3 or TRBV12-4 to TRBJ2-2; possibly TRBD2 for D (6 bases). V lost 7 bases to trimming and J lost 1 base, with 10 bases between them. This CDR3 comprises 14 residues. CDR3 nucleotides: TGTGCCAGCACTGTAGCGGAGAACACCGGGGAGCTGTTTTTT. Its protein is CASTVAENTGELFF.

This clonotype came up many times. V usage is TRBV6-6 and J usage is TRBJ1-1; 10 nucleotides align to TRBD1. There are 15 residues in the CDR3. After removal of 2 bases from V and 5 bases from J, the junction contained 5 bases not matched to a gene. The germline gives CDR1 MNHNY, CDR2 SVGAGI (reference sequence). The CDR3 DNA follows: TGTGCCAGCAGTTACGGGACAGGGGTTAAAACTGAAGCTTTCTTT. It encodes CASSYGTGVKTEAFF.

This clonotype was detected many times. This sequence joins TRBV19 and TRBJ1-1, with no clear D. The CDR3 contains 16 residues. Germline loops: CDR1 LNHDA, CDR2 SQIVND (reference sequence). Between the trimmed V and J ends, which lost 1 base and 0 bases, there was a span of 12 bases. The CDR3 sequence is CASSIGDDGMNTEAFF. CDR3 DNA: TGTGCCAGTAGTATAGGTGATGATGGCATGAACACTGAAGCTTTCTTT. Full variable domain (rest looked up from reference TRBV19 and TRBJ1-1): DGGITQSPKYLFRKEGQNVTLSCEQNLNHDAMYWYRQDPGQGLRLIYYSQIVNDFQKGDIAEGYSVSREKKESFPLTVTSAQKNPTAFYLCASSIGDDGMNTEAFFGQGTRLTVV.

At least ten counts were recorded for this clonotype. This sequence joins TRBV12-3 or TRBV12-4 and TRBJ1-5; unclear D gene. This CDR3 has 19 amino acids. V lost 2 bases to trimming and J lost 2 bases, with 22 bases between them. The CDR3: CASSLQTGPQTGGNQPQHF. The CDR3 coding sequence is TGTGCCAGCAGTTTACAGACCGGGCCCCAGACCGGTGGCAATCAGCCCCAGCATTTT.

The V call is TRBV7-8, the J call TRBJ2-2; D is possibly TRBD1 or TRBD2 (5 bases each). The germline V and J ends were trimmed by 5 bases and 4 bases, with 14 bases remaining between them. CDR1 is SGHVS and CDR2 is FQNEAQ in the germline V gene. The CDR3 consists of 15 residues. For the CDR3, the DNA is TGTGCCAGCAGCCCCTCCTGGGGGACCACCGGGGAGCTGTTTTTT. As protein: CASSPSWGTTGELFF.

In its sample, this clonotype was seen many times. DNA for the CDR3: TGTGCCAGCAGTGAACGGAGTTGGACTAGCGCTTACAATGAGCAGTTCTTC. Its protein is CASSERSWTSAYNEQFF. This chain uses TRBV25-1 with TRBJ2-1; TRBD2 aligns across 9 bases. This CDR3 is built from 17 residues. J gave up 4 bases and V 2 bases, and 9 bases lay outside the gene matches. Germline loops: CDR1 MGHDK, CDR2 SYGVNS.

This clonotype was detected ten times or more. The CDR3 region has the DNA TGTGCCAGCAGCTCAAAGTTTGGGCGGTGGTCTAGCGGGAGCAATGAGCAGTTCTTC. Translated, it gives CASSSKFGRWSSGSNEQFF. The V and J genes are TRBV7-8 and TRBJ2-1, with 10 bases that match TRBD2. Germline values: CDR1 SGHVS, CDR2 FQNEAQ. J was trimmed by 6 bases and V by 4 bases; bases with no gene match: 18. The CDR3 loop spans 19 amino acids.

In its sample, this clonotype was seen a few times. The chain has TRBV5-1 and TRBJ2-5; 9 bases are a match to TRBD1. The CDR3 totals 14 residues. The V segment lost 3 bases and the J segment 7 bases; nucleotides outside the gene matches: 7. Germline lookup yields CDR1 SGHRS and CDR2 YFSETQ. CDR3 bases: TGCGCCAGCAGCTCGGGACAGGGATCGGCGACCCAGTACTTC. This codes for CASSSGQGSATQYF. Combining the CDR3 with reference TRBV5-1 and TRBJ2-5 gives the whole variable domain KAGVTQTPRYLIKTRGQQVTLSCSPISGHRSVSWYQQTPGQGLQFLFEYFSETQRNKGNFPGRFSGRQFSNSRSEMNVSTLELGDSALYLCASSSGQGSATQYFGPGTRLLVL.